This T cell receptor (beta chain) was sequenced in a study of T cells expressing NK-cell markers. Study-wide context: Eight donors were sequenced, seven testing HCMV-seropositive and one testing seronegative.

In the case of this clonotype: Its antigen remains unknown.

Study-wide points: These clonotypes, the leaders elsewhere, also led the CD3+CD56-NKG2C+ fraction in a few donors. Dominant NKG2C+ clonotypes accounted for roughly 1.0-8% of CD8+ T cells in six or seven donors.

5'RACE template switching with UMIs produced the TCR beta cDNA. TCRdb re-called the 5' RACE reads and shows each CDR3 protein once, DNA omitted. Its listing shows about 380,000 distinct CDR3 sequences. CDR1 SGHTA and CDR2 FQGNSA come from the germline V gene. This CDR3 spans 17 amino acids. The sequence was obtained from a man aged 18 to 69 in good health. The V call is TRBV7-2, the J call TRBJ2-4; TCRdb's assignment of TRBD2 cannot be checked, as there is no DNA. The sample consisted of blood T cells: a sorted CD56 or NKG2C T cell subset, CD4+ or CD8+ T cells, or bulk PBMC T cells (not recorded which). The CDR3 sequence is CASSLANLAGAKNIQYF.